This TCR beta chain stems from a study of monozygotic twins with inflammatory bowel disease. Using the 5' RACE reads, TCRdb records one entry per CDR3 protein without DNA. Its listing shows 420,000 or so distinct CDR3 sequences. Germline V CDR1 and CDR2: MNHEY, SVGAGI. This CDR3 comprises 13 residues. The sequence derives from a human donor with ulcerative colitis or Crohn's disease, or a healthy co-twin of an affected twin (not recorded which). The chain is built from TRBV6-5 and TRBJ2-1; TCRdb outputs TRBD2, but without DNA this stays unchecked. Specimen: blood. CDR3 in amino acids: CASSSSGKNEQFF.